One sample yielded the 22 T cell receptor beta chains listed below, sequenced in a study of radiotherapy plus CTLA-4 blockade in lung cancer. Here immunoSEQ multiplex PCR was the method, and the copy in TCRdb shows in-frame clones only, minus some. The table has some 27,000 clones, roughly 71% seen once. Sample: peripheral blood, taken from a patient treated with radiotherapy plus ipilimumab. Receptor source: a human donor with non-small cell lung cancer that progressed on radiotherapy plus ipilimumab.

J is TRBJ2-2 and V is TRBV9, with 11 bases identical to TRBD2. V was pared by 4 bases and J by 0 bases, with 8 bases of the junction left unmatched. CDR3 length: 18 residues. Germline lookup yields CDR1 SGDLS and CDR2 YYNGEE. The CDR3 sequence is CASSSSSSGGTNTGELFF. DNA for the CDR3: TGTGCCAGCAGCTCAAGTTCTAGCGGGGGGACGAACACCGGGGAGCTGTTTTTT.

The chain recombines TRBV2 with TRBJ1-3, with D perhaps matching TRBD1 (5 bases). The CDR3 loop spans 15 amino acids. The V gene's germline CDR1 is SNHLY and CDR2 FYNNEI. Trimming cost V 4 bases and J 0 bases, with 10 bases left between them. The CDR3 bases are TGTGCCAGCAGTGTACAGGCCACCTCTGGAAACACCATATATTTT. This sequence encodes CASSVQATSGNTIYF.

The chain combines TRBV4-3 with TRBJ2-2; the match to TRBD2 covers 7 bases. The CDR3 is made up of 15 amino acids. Germline V gene sequence: CDR1 LGHNA, CDR2 YSLEER. J gave up 0 bases and V 4 bases, and 2 bases lay outside the gene matches. The CDR3 spells CASSLGLPNTGELFF. The CDR3 DNA reads TGCGCCAGCAGCCTGGGACTACCGAACACCGGGGAGCTGTTTTTT.

The V call is TRBV5-4, the J call TRBJ2-6; D unresolved. The V end lost 4 bases, the J end lost 0 bases, and 11 bases lay between the germline ends. The CDR3 runs to 16 residues. The germline CDR1 and CDR2 sequences are SGHNT and YYREEE (reference sequence). CDR3 protein: CASSPFGYSGANVLTF. Here the CDR3 DNA reads TGTGCCAGCAGCCCCTTTGGGTACTCTGGGGCCAACGTCCTGACTTTC.

This clone has just one count. The chain couples TRBV11-2 to TRBJ2-3; no clear D. The germline V gene has CDR1 SGHAT and CDR2 FQNNGV. With 6 bases removed from V and 2 bases from J, the gap between germline ends came to 9 bases. The CDR3 has 13 residues. CDR3 region: CASRGGATDTQYF. The DNA of the CDR3 is TGTGCCAGCAGGGGCGGAGCCACAGATACGCAGTATTTT. Combining the CDR3 with reference TRBV11-2 and TRBJ2-3 gives the whole variable domain EAGVAQSPRYKIIEKRQSVAFWCNPISGHATLYWYQQILGQGPKLLIQFQNNGVVDDSQLPKDRFSAERLKGVDSTLKIQPAKLEDSAVYLCASRGGATDTQYFGPGTRLTVL.

The V gene is TRBV19, the J gene TRBJ1-2; possible D gene TRBD1, 6 bases. V was shortened by 0 bases and J by 8 bases, with 16 bases between the two germline ends. This CDR3 has 15 residues. Germline CDR1 reads LNHDA; CDR2 reads SQIVND (reference sequence). The CDR3 spells CASSIDPGAVSGYTF. The CDR3 region has the DNA TGTGCCAGTAGTATAGATCCGGGGGCAGTAAGCGGCTACACCTTC.

In DNA form, the CDR3 reads TGTGCCAGTATGGCGGACAGGATGAACACTGAAGCTTTCTTT. Protein: CASMADRMNTEAFF. This rearrangement joins TRBV6-1 to TRBJ1-1; 7 positions match TRBD1. The trim removed 9 bases at V and 0 bases at J, leaving 7 bases unmatched. CDR1 and CDR2 (germline): MNHNS, SASEGT. The CDR3 consists of 14 residues.

The V and J genes are TRBV28 and TRBJ2-7; D is possibly TRBD1 or TRBD2 (7 bases each). In germline, CDR1 is MDHEN, CDR2 SYDVKM. V lost 7 bases and J 4 bases, leaving 11 bases between the germline ends. The CDR3 is made up of 12 amino acids. As DNA, the CDR3 is TGTGCCAGCACCCAGGGGGGGTACGAGCAGTACTTC. This gives the protein CASTQGGYEQYF. The full variable domain, rest sourced from reference TRBV28 and TRBJ2-7, is DVKVTQSSRYLVKRTGEKVFLECVQDMDHENMFWYRQDPGLGLRLIYFSYDVKMKEKGDIPEGYSVSREKKERFSLILESASTNQTSMYLCASTQGGYEQYFGPGTRLTVT.

The gene calls are TRBV7-9 and TRBJ1-2; D possibly corresponds to TRBD1 (6 bases). With 5 bases removed from V and 5 bases from J, the gap between germline ends came to 15 bases. Germline V gene data show CDR1 as SEHNR and CDR2 as FQNEAQ (reference sequence). The CDR3 totals 14 residues. The CDR3 DNA sequence: TGTGCCAGCAGCCTAGGTGGCCAGGGGTATGGCTACACCTTC. Its protein product is CASSLGGQGYGYTF.

This clone was observed a handful of times. The rearrangement links TRBV10-3 to TRBJ1-1; TRBD1 matches 10 bases. J gave up 6 bases and V 6 bases, and 10 bases lay outside the gene matches. The V gene's germline CDR1 is ENHRY and CDR2 SYGVKD. The CDR3 has 15 residues. DNA of the CDR3: TGTGCCATCAGGAGTAGCCGGGACAGGGGATCTGAAGCTTTCTTT. Protein sequence: CAIRSSRDRGSEAFF.

This clone was observed a handful of times. CDR3 loop: CASSLGLPNEQFF. The CDR3 DNA reads TGTGCCAGCAGCTTAGGGCTGCCCAATGAGCAGTTCTTC. V and J are TRBV11-2 and TRBJ2-1, with no clear D. Germline V gene data show CDR1 as SGHAT and CDR2 as FQNNGV. This CDR3 has 13 amino acids. The ends were cut back, 1 base at V and 6 bases at J, with 7 bases in the middle.

The rearrangement uses TRBV5-5 and TRBJ1-5; no reliable D call. The germline gives CDR1 SGHKS, CDR2 YYEKEE (reference sequence). The CDR3 has 15 residues. V was clipped by 1 base and J by 3 bases, with 11 bases between them. CDR3 DNA: TGTGCCAGCAGCTTGATTTGGCAGGACAATCAGCCCCAGCATTTT. Amino acids: CASSLIWQDNQPQHF. Full variable domain (rest looked up from reference TRBV5-5 and TRBJ1-5): DAGVTQSPTHLIKTRGQQVTLRCSPISGHKSVSWYQQVLGQGPQFIFQYYEKEERGRGNFPDRFSARQFPNYSSELNVNALLLGDSALYLCASSLIWQDNQPQHFGDGTRLSIL.

V usage is TRBV7-6 and J usage is TRBJ2-1, with 9 bases that match TRBD1. Germline V gives CDR1 SGHVS, CDR2 FNYEAQ. V trimming: 4 bases; J trimming: 1 base; junction bases outside the gene matches: 2. The CDR3 totals 15 residues. The CDR3 protein is CASSSGTGSYNEQFF. The CDR3 bases are TGTGCCAGCAGCTCCGGGACAGGGTCCTACAATGAGCAGTTCTTC.

J is TRBJ2-1 and V is TRBV6-5; D uncertain. V was clipped by 4 bases and J by 1 base, with 8 bases between them. CDR1 and CDR2 (germline): MNHEY, SVGAGI. The CDR3 length is 14 residues. This CDR3 is CASSFGSSYNEQFF. CDR3 in DNA: TGTGCCAGCAGTTTTGGCAGTTCCTACAATGAGCAGTTCTTC.

V usage is TRBV9 and J usage is TRBJ1-3, with 7 bases identical to TRBD1. The CDR3 is 14 amino acids. V was pared by 4 bases and J by 4 bases, with 5 bases of the junction left unmatched. In germline, CDR1 is SGDLS, CDR2 YYNGEE. The CDR3 nucleotides are TGTGCCAGCAGCCCGGGACAGCCAGGAAACACCATATATTTT. Translating it yields CASSPGQPGNTIYF.

The chain joins TRBV7-3 to TRBJ1-1; no clear D. Germline CDR1 SGHTA, CDR2 FQGTGA. This CDR3 region has 14 residues. The ends were cut back, 5 bases at V and 6 bases at J, with 16 bases in the middle. Here the CDR3 DNA reads TGTGCCAGCAGCCCCGGAGGGCCAGTCCCTGAAGCTTTCTTT. Protein: CASSPGGPVPEAFF.

This chain links TRBV9 with TRBJ2-3; 10 bases match TRBD2. The CDR3 consists of 14 residues. With V trimmed by 8 bases and J by 3 bases, 6 bases remained unmatched. Germline lookup yields CDR1 SGDLS and CDR2 YYNGEE. The DNA for the CDR3 is TGTGCCAGTGGACTAGCGGAAATGACAGATACGCAGTATTTT. Translation: CASGLAEMTDTQYF.

This chain connects TRBV11-2 to TRBJ1-2; TRBD1 might be the D (6 bases). The germline gives CDR1 SGHAT, CDR2 FQNNGV. V was clipped by 1 base and J by 3 bases, with 6 bases between them. The CDR3 covers 13 residues. CDR3 sequence reads: CASSLGQDYGYTF. The DNA for the CDR3 is TGTGCCAGCAGCTTAGGACAGGACTATGGCTACACCTTC.

This chain links TRBV9 with TRBJ1-3, with TRBD1 as a possible D gene (6 bases). The CDR3 covers 17 residues. The V gene lost 0 bases and the J gene lost 2 bases, with 15 bases spanning the gap. The germline V gene encodes CDR1 SGDLS and CDR2 YYNGEE. The CDR3 is CASSVEPAPGAGNTIYF. In nucleotides, the CDR3 is TGTGCCAGCAGCGTAGAGCCGGCTCCAGGGGCTGGAAACACCATATATTTT.

V gene TRBV13 combines with J gene TRBJ2-7; TRBD2 is a possible D gene (6 bases). The CDR3 has 15 amino acids. Germline V gene data show CDR1 as PRHDT and CDR2 as FYEKMQ (reference sequence). Trimming left V 5 bases short and J 2 bases short, with 16 bases between. CDR3 nucleotide sequence: TGTGCCAGCAGCCGCGGGATTTTAGGTGCCTACGAGCAGTACTTC. This translates into CASSRGILGAYEQYF.

This chain links TRBV7-8 with TRBJ2-1; D perhaps matches TRBD2 (7 bases). The germline V gene encodes CDR1 SGHVS and CDR2 FQNEAQ. The CDR3 totals 15 residues. Between the trimmed V and J ends, which lost 5 bases and 4 bases, there was a span of 15 bases. The DNA of the CDR3 is TGTGCCAGCAGCGCTGGGGGGCGGGGGTACAATGAGCAGTTCTTC. This gives the protein CASSAGGRGYNEQFF.

The chain links TRBV29-1 to TRBJ2-2; no reliable D call. V was trimmed by 4 bases and J by 2 bases, leaving 8 bases between them. CDR1 and CDR2 (germline): SQVTM, ANQGSEA. The CDR3 contains 13 residues. The CDR3 bases are TGCAGCGTTGGGAGTGTCAACACCGGGGAGCTGTTTTTT. Residues: CSVGSVNTGELFF.